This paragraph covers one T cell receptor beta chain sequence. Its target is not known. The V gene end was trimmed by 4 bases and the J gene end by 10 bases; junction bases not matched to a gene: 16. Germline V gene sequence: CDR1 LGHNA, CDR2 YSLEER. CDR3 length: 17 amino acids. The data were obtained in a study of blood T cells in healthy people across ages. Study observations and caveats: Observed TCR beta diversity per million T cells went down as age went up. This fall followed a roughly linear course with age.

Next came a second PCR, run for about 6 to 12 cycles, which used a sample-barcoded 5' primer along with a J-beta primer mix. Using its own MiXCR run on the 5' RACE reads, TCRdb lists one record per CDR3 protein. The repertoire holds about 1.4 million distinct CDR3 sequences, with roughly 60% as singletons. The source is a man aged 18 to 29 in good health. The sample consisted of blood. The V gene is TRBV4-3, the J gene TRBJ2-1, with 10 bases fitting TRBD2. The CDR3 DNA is TGCGCCAGCAGCCCCTTCGGAGCGGGACTAGCGCCTAACGAGCAGTTCTTC. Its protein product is CASSPFGAGLAPNEQFF.